This TCR beta chain was sequenced for a study of early T cells in non-severe SARS-CoV-2 infection listed by TCRdb under 2021. Regarding the study in general: Because TCR sequencing relied on bulk RNA taken from unsorted whole blood, pairing of alpha and beta chains was not possible. Paper-wide results and their limitations: Matching against VDJdb was skewed toward anti-spike CD8 responses, likely underestimated virus-specific expansions, and missed private and CD4 specificities.

Set within a cohort of healthcare workers in London, UK, this nested case-control study involved weekly PCR testing of nasopharyngeal swabs along with blood sampling. Healthcare workers were recruited during the week of the UK lockdown, between 23 and 31 March 2020, and followed weekly for up to roughly 15 weeks. The library was made by 5' RACE. The sequencing machine was a NextSeq 500. The TCR library protocol attached unique molecular identifiers to individual cDNA molecules to correct for sequencing error and PCR bias. Sequencing covered both TCR alpha and beta chains, and within each sample the abundances of alpha and beta sequences were tightly co-correlated. As for the authors' bioinformatics: Decombinator V4 was used to annotate the V gene, J gene and CDR3 of the TCR sequences. Expanded TCRs were defined as changing significantly between any two time points under a Poisson model with p below 0.0001. TCR abundances were normalised to the total number of TCRs sequenced per sample and expressed as counts per million. TRAV1-2 paired with TRAJ12, TRAJ20 or TRAJ33 defined MAIT TCRs, while TRAV10 paired with TRAJ18 defined iNKT TCRs. VDJdb, accessed 1 November 2021, was searched for CMV, EBV and SARS-CoV-2 annotated TCRs, excluding TCRs annotated for multiple antigens. TCRdb reprocessed the public reads (quality trimming at Q25 with fastp, clone calling with MiXCR) and kept in-frame beta chains. Every distinct CDR3 protein forms one entry, paired with its most common genes and DNA. TCRdb's processing, not the authors' own work, is the source of the V and J calls. This sample holds about 83,000 distinct CDR3 sequences; over 9.5% were observed only once. The ten most abundant clones make up around 7.5% of the sample.

In its sample, this clonotype was seen many times. Its antigen remains undetermined. No clone much larger than this one lies a single base away; base qualities are absent. CDR1 and CDR2 (SNHLY, FYNNEI) derive from the germline V gene. Taken from cysteine to phenylalanine, the CDR3 has 14 residues. The entry retains the CDR3 DNA only, 42 bases that are in frame from base 1. At the junction V is shortened by 7 bases and J by 0 bases, with 7 bases in between. The TCR originated in an adult who was a healthcare worker with PCR-confirmed SARS-CoV-2 infection or an uninfected control (not recorded which). Sequencing used whole blood, obtained at baseline. The chain employs TRBV2 and TRBJ2-6, with the identity of the D gene unclear. In nucleotides, the sequence is TGTGCCAGCAATCAGCTCTCTGGGGCCAACGTCCTGACTTTC. The resulting protein is CASNQLSGANVLTF. With the portions outside the CDR3 filled from the reference TRBV2 and TRBJ2-6 genes, the complete variable region becomes EPEVTQTPSHQVTQMGQEVILRCVPISNHLYFYWYRQILGQKVEFLVSFYNNEISEKSEIFDDQFSVERPDGSNFTLKIRSTKLEDSAMYFCASNQLSGANVLTFGAGSRLTVL.